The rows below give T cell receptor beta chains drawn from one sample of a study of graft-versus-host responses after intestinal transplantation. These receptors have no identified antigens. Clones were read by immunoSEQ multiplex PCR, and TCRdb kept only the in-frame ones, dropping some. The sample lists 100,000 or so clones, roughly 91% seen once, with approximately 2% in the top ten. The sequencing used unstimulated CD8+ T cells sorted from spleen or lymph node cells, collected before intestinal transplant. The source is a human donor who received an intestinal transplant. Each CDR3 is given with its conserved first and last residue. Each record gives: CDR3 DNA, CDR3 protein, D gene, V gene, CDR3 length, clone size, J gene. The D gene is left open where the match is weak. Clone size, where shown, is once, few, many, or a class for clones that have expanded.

TGTGCCAGCAGGTTAGACAGTGATGGTACGCAGTATTTT | CASRLDSDGTQYF | NA | TRBV7-9 | 13 | NA | TRBJ2-3
TGTGCCAGCAGCTTTGGGACAGGGGGCACGACAGATACGCAGTATTTT | CASSFGTGGTTDTQYF | TRBD1 | TRBV7-9 | 16 | once | TRBJ2-3
TGTGCCAGTAGTAGAAGCGGGGAATTCTACGAGCAGTACTTC | CASSRSGEFYEQYF | TRBD2 | TRBV19 | 14 | once | TRBJ2-7
TGTGCCAGTAGTATGACAGCTCCTCAGCCCCAGCATTTT | CASSMTAPQPQHF | NA | TRBV19 | 13 | NA | TRBJ1-5
TGTGCCAGCAGCCTGACAGGGGGCGGAACTGAAGCTTTCTTT | CASSLTGGGTEAFF | TRBD1 | TRBV14 | 14 | NA | TRBJ1-1
TGTGCCAGCAGCCGGGACAGCAACTCCTACGAGCAGTACTTC | CASSRDSNSYEQYF | TRBD1 | TRBV7-9 | 14 | NA | TRBJ2-7
TGTGCCAGCAGCCCGGTTGCGGGGGCCGATTACAATGAGCAGTTCTTC | CASSPVAGADYNEQFF | NA | TRBV11-2 | 16 | once | TRBJ2-1
TGTGCCACCAGCAGATCAAACCCCTTAGGAGGTTACACAGATACGCAGTATTTT | CATSRSNPLGGYTDTQYF | NA | TRBV15 | 18 | NA | TRBJ2-3
TGTGCCAGCAGCTTCTGGGGTAGCGGGGGGGCCTACAATGAGCAGTTCTTC | CASSFWGSGGAYNEQFF | TRBD2 | TRBV11-1 | 17 | once | TRBJ2-1
TGCGCCAGCAGCCAAGGGACAGCGAATTCACCCCTCCACTTT | CASSQGTANSPLHF | NA | TRBV4-1 | 14 | once | TRBJ1-6
TGTGCAAGTCGCTCCGACCGACAGGTAGGTCAGCCCCAGCATTTT | CASRSDRQVGQPQHF | NA | TRBV12-2 | 15 | NA | TRBJ1-5
TGTGCCAGTACCTCAATTGGGACAGGGCTTTATGGCTACACCTTC | CASTSIGTGLYGYTF | TRBD1 | TRBV19 | 15 | NA | TRBJ1-2
TGCGCCAGCAGCCAAGAGGGAGGACTACTGGAAACGAACACCGGGGAGCTGTTTTTT | CASSQEGGLLETNTGELFF | NA | TRBV4-1 | 19 | NA | TRBJ2-2
TGTGCCAGCTCAACCGGCGAGGGGGTGGCGGACGAGCAGTACTTC | CASSTGEGVADEQYF | NA | TRBV18 | 15 | NA | TRBJ2-7
TGTGCCAGCAGCTCCGGACAGCGGAATGAAAAACTGTTTTTT | CASSSGQRNEKLFF | NA | TRBV7-9 | 14 | few | TRBJ1-4
TGTGCCAGCAGCACGGGGACAAAACCTGACTATGGCTACACCTTC | CASSTGTKPDYGYTF | NA | TRBV7-9 | 15 | NA | TRBJ1-2
TGTGCCAGCAGTGACCCCAGGGCTAACACTGAAGCTTTCTTT | CASSDPRANTEAFF | NA | TRBV2 | 14 | NA | TRBJ1-1
TGTGCCAGCAGCTTTGGGACTAGTTTCTACGAGCAGTACTTC | CASSFGTSFYEQYF | TRBD2 | TRBV11-2 | 14 | NA | TRBJ2-7
TGCAGCGTTGAATACTTGGGGGCGCGGGACTATGGCTACACCTTC | CSVEYLGARDYGYTF | NA | TRBV29-1 | 15 | NA | TRBJ1-2
TGTGCCACCAGCAGAGCCGCTAGCGGGGGTGATCAAGAGACCCAGTACTTC | CATSRAASGGDQETQYF | TRBD2 | TRBV15 | 17 | NA | TRBJ2-5
TGTGCCAGCAGCTTTTCCCCGGGGAGCACAGATACGCAGTATTTT | CASSFSPGSTDTQYF | NA | TRBV5-6 | 15 | NA | TRBJ2-3
TGTGCCAGCAGTCTTACAGGGAATCAGCCCCAGCATTTT | CASSLTGNQPQHF | NA | TRBV27 | 13 | NA | TRBJ1-5
TGTGCCAGCAGCCAAGATATTCGGTATAATTCACCCCTCCACTTT | CASSQDIRYNSPLHF | NA | TRBV14 | 15 | NA | TRBJ1-6
TGTGCCAGCAGTTTGCCGGGACAGGGAACAGATACGCAGTATTTT | CASSLPGQGTDTQYF | TRBD1 | TRBV27 | 15 | NA | TRBJ2-3
TGTGCCAGCAGCTCAGACACGAACTATGGCTACACCTTC | CASSSDTNYGYTF | NA | TRBV7-9 | 13 | NA | TRBJ1-2
TGTGCCAGCAGTTTATCCGGGTCCGCAGATACGCAGTATTTT | CASSLSGSADTQYF | NA | TRBV27 | 14 | NA | TRBJ2-3
TGTGCCAGCACCGAGCTGCGGGGGAGGTTGAACACTGAAGCTTTCTTT | CASTELRGRLNTEAFF | NA | TRBV11-3 | 16 | NA | TRBJ1-1
TGTGCCAGCAGTGAAGGGACAGGAGCTTACGAGCAGTACTTC | CASSEGTGAYEQYF | TRBD1 | TRBV6-1 | 14 | NA | TRBJ2-7
TGTGCCAGCAGCCTTCCGGGAGAATTGGGATACAATGAGCAGTTCTTC | CASSLPGELGYNEQFF | NA | TRBV7-6 | 16 | NA | TRBJ2-1
TGCGCCAGCGAGGCACAGGGGATCTACGAGCAGTACTTC | CASEAQGIYEQYF | TRBD1 | TRBV10-2 | 13 | few | TRBJ2-7
TGTGCCAGCATGGGGGCCGAGGGTCAGTCAGATACGCAGTATTTT | CASMGAEGQSDTQYF | NA | TRBV9 | 15 | NA | TRBJ2-3
TGTGCCAGCAGTGACCGGAGGGAGGAGCCCTACAATGAGCAGTTCTTC | CASSDRREEPYNEQFF | NA | TRBV6-1 | 16 | NA | TRBJ2-1
TGTGCCTGCGGCGGGCGGACTCTCACTGAAGCTTTCTTT | CACGGRTLTEAFF | NA | TRBV30 | 13 | once | TRBJ1-1
TGTGCCAGCAGCTACAGACGGGACAGCAACACAGATACGCAGTATTTT | CASSYRRDSNTDTQYF | TRBD1 | TRBV13 | 16 | NA | TRBJ2-3
TGTGCCAGCACCCATGGGCAGGGAAGTTTCGTTTATGGCTACACCTTC | CASTHGQGSFVYGYTF | NA | TRBV7-9 | 16 | NA | TRBJ1-2
TGTGCCAGCAGCGTTTACAGGGGGCAGTTAACTAATGAAAAACTGTTTTTT | CASSVYRGQLTNEKLFF | TRBD1 | TRBV5-6 | 17 | NA | TRBJ1-4
TGTGCCAGCAGGGCGGGACGGGGAGCTTTCTTT | CASRAGRGAFF | NA | TRBV27 | 11 | NA | TRBJ1-1
TGTGCCAGCAGCGTAGGAGATAACTCCTACGAGCAGTACTTC | CASSVGDNSYEQYF | NA | TRBV9 | 14 | NA | TRBJ2-7
TGCGCCAGCAGCGCACTCCCTGGGACAGACGAGCAGTACTTC | CASSALPGTDEQYF | TRBD1 | TRBV4-1 | 14 | few | TRBJ2-7
TGTGCCAGCAGCTTAGAGGGACTAGCGGGGGTTACCTCCTACAATGAGCAGTTCTTC | CASSLEGLAGVTSYNEQFF | TRBD2 | TRBV7-8 | 19 | NA | TRBJ2-1
TGTGCCAGCAGTGAGGGGGGGGTGGGTCAGCCCCAGCATTTT | CASSEGGVGQPQHF | NA | TRBV2 | 14 | NA | TRBJ1-5
TGTGCCAGCAGACATTATAACCGGGACAACTCCTACGAGCAGTACTTC | CASRHYNRDNSYEQYF | NA | TRBV27 | 16 | NA | TRBJ2-7
TGTGCCAGCAGACCTCTAGCGGGGGTTTACAATGAGCAGTTCTTC | CASRPLAGVYNEQFF | TRBD2 | TRBV11-2 | 15 | NA | TRBJ2-1
TGTGCCAGCAGTGATTGGGGGGACAACACTGAAGCTTTCTTT | CASSDWGDNTEAFF | NA | TRBV2 | 14 | few | TRBJ1-1
TGCAGCGTTGAAGATAAATCCGGGACAGGGATTTTCACAGATACGCAGTATTTT | CSVEDKSGTGIFTDTQYF | TRBD1 | TRBV29-1 | 18 | NA | TRBJ2-3
TGTGCCAGCAGCACTCCCGGGGGGACTGAAGCTTTCTTT | CASSTPGGTEAFF | NA | TRBV9 | 13 | NA | TRBJ1-1
TGCGCCAGCACCCGGGGCCTGGACAGCCCAATGAACACTGAAGCTTTCTTT | CASTRGLDSPMNTEAFF | NA | TRBV4-3 | 17 | NA | TRBJ1-1
TGCGCCAGCAGCCAAGAAGGCGGGGCGAACACTGAAGCTTTCTTT | CASSQEGGANTEAFF | NA | TRBV4-3 | 15 | NA | TRBJ1-1